Each of the 7 T cell receptor beta chains below was sequenced from the same sample in a study of blood T cell repertoires in COVID-19 (TCRdb year 2020). The library came from the immunoSEQ multiplex PCR assay. Sourced from immuneACCESS, this table was stored by TCRdb with only in-frame sequences that have V and J called. A share of the clones is absent; for the studies checked, an unresolved V gene accounts for under half, and the remainder has no known explanation. Across this sample there are roughly 380,000 clones, with roughly 87% seen only once. The ten top clones hold roughly 4% of the sample. The source material was peripheral blood. These TCRs come from a woman aged 60-75 years with COVID-19, enrolled during active disease.

As regards this clone: This CDR3 is also generated by other DNA sequences in the sample. This CDR3 is CASSLTVNTEAFF. The CDR3 DNA follows: TGTGCCAGCAGCTTAACAGTGAACACTGAAGCTTTCTTT. The V and J genes are TRBV7-9 and TRBJ1-1; D is uncertain. V was shortened by 2 bases and J by 0 bases, with 4 bases between the two germline ends. The germline CDR1 and CDR2 sequences are SEHNR and FQNEAQ (reference sequence). This CDR3 spans 13 amino acids.

The rearrangement joins TRBV6-5 to TRBJ1-2; TRBD1 agrees at 9 bases. After removal of 6 bases from V and 2 bases from J, the junction contained 7 bases not matched to a gene. The CDR3 sequence is 15 residues long. The germline V gene has CDR1 MNHEY and CDR2 SVGAGI. In nucleotides, the CDR3 is TGTGCCAGCAGCCTTAAACAGGGGGCAAACTATGGCTACACCTTC. Translation gives CASSLKQGANYGYTF.

The chain uses TRBV6-5 and TRBJ1-5; D possibly corresponds to TRBD1 (6 bases). This CDR3 comprises 13 residues. V shed 5 bases and J shed 5 bases, with 10 bases lying between them. The germline CDR1 and CDR2 sequences are MNHEY and SVGAGI. DNA for the CDR3: TGTGCCAGCAGTCGGGACATCCATCAGCCCCAGCATTTT. It encodes CASSRDIHQPQHF.

CDR3 DNA: TGTGCCAGTAGTACGCGGGGGGAGCAGTTCTTC. This encodes CASSTRGEQFF. This chain uses TRBV19 with TRBJ2-1, with 7 bases matching TRBD2. CDR1 LNHDA and CDR2 SQIVND come from the germline V gene (reference sequence). Unmatched junction bases numbered 1, after V lost 4 bases and J lost 10 bases. This CDR3 has 11 amino acids.

The rearrangement joins TRBV6-5 to TRBJ1-5, with D possibly being TRBD1 (6 bases). The CDR3 length is 14 residues. V lost 8 bases, J lost 7 bases, and 18 bases lay in between. CDR1 is MNHEY and CDR2 is SVGAGI in the germline V gene. CDR3 sequence: CASASTGGGQPQHF. Written as DNA, the CDR3 is TGTGCCAGCGCCTCGACGGGGGGCGGACAGCCCCAGCATTTT.

This clone was recorded only once. V gene TRBV5-6 combines with J gene TRBJ1-4; a possible D gene is TRBD1 (6 bases). Trimming took 4 bases from V and 8 from J, leaving 18 bases between them. CDR1 and CDR2 (germline): SGHDT, YYEEEE. This CDR3 comprises 15 residues. The CDR3 sequence is CASSGRDGGTEKLFF. CDR3 bases: TGTGCCAGCAGCGGACGGGACGGGGGGACAGAAAAACTGTTTTTT. The full variable domain, in which reference TRBV5-6 and TRBJ1-4 provide the parts outside the CDR3, is DAGVTQSPTHLIKTRGQQVTLRCSPKSGHDTVSWYQQALGQGPQFIFQYYEEEERQRGNFPDRFSGHQFPNYSSELNVNALLLGDSALYLCASSGRDGGTEKLFFGSGTQLSVL.

The chain has TRBV6-5 and TRBJ2-7; D unclear. The CDR3 sequence is 14 residues long. Germline V gives CDR1 MNHEY, CDR2 SVGAGI. Trimming took 0 bases from V and 7 from J, leaving 13 bases between them. DNA for the CDR3: TGTGCCAGCAGTTACTCTAAGCACAGTTATGAGCAGTACTTC. Translation: CASSYSKHSYEQYF.